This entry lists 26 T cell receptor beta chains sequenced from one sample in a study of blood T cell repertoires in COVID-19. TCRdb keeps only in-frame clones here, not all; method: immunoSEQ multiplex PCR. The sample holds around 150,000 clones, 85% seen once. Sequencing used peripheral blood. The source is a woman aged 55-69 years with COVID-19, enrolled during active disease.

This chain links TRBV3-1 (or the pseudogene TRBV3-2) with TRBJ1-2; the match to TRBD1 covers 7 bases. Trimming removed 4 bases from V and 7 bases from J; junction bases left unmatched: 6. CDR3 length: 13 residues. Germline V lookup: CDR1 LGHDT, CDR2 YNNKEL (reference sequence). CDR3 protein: CASSPGHRGGYTF. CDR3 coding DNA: TGTGCCAGCAGCCCGGGACACAGGGGTGGCTACACCTTC.

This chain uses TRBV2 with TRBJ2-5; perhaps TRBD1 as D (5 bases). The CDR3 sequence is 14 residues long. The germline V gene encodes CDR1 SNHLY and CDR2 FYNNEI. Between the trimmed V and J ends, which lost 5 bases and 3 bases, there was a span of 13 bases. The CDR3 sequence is CASSPRETEETQYF. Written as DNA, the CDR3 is TGTGCCAGCAGTCCCAGGGAAACGGAAGAGACCCAGTACTTC.

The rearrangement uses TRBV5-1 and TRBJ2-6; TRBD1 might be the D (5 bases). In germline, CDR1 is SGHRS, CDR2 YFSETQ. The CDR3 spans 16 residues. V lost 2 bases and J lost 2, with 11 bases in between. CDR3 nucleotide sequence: TGCGCCAGCAGCTTAGATGGCAGGGCTGGGGCCAACGTCCTGACTTTC. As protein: CASSLDGRAGANVLTF. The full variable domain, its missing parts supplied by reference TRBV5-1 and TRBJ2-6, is KAGVTQTPRYLIKTRGQQVTLSCSPISGHRSVSWYQQTPGQGLQFLFEYFSETQRNKGNFPGRFSGRQFSNSRSEMNVSTLELGDSALYLCASSLDGRAGANVLTFGAGSRLTVL.

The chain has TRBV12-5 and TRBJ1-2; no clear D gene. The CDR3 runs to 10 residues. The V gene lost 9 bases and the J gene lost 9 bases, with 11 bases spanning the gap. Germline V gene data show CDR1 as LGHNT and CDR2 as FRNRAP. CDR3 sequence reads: CASGQYRYTF. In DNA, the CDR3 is TGTGCTAGCGGTCAGTATCGCTACACCTTC.

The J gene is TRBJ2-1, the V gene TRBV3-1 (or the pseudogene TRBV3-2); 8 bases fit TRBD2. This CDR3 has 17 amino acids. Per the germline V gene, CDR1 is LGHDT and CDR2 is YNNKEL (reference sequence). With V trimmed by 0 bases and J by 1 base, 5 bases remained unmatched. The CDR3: CASSQDVIAGSYNEQFF. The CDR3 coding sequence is TGTGCCAGCAGCCAAGATGTAATAGCGGGGTCCTACAATGAGCAGTTCTTC.

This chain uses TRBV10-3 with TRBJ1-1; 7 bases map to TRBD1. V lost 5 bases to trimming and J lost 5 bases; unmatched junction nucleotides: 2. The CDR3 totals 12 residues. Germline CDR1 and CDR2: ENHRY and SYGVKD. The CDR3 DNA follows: TGTGCCATCAGTAGACAGGGTACTGAAGCTTTCTTT. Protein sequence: CAISRQGTEAFF.

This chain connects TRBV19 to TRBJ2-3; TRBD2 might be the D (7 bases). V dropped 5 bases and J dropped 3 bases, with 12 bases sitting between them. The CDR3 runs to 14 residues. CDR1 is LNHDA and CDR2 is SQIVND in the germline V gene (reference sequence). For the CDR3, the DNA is TGTGCCAGTAGTTCGCGGGGGCGTACAGATACGCAGTATTTT. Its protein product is CASSSRGRTDTQYF.

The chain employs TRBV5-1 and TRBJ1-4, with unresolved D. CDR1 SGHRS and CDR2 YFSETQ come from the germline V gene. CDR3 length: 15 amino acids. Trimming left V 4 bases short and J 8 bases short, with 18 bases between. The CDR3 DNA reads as TGCGCCAGCAGCCAAGGACCGGCCCGAGGGGAAAAACTGTTTTTT. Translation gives CASSQGPARGEKLFF.

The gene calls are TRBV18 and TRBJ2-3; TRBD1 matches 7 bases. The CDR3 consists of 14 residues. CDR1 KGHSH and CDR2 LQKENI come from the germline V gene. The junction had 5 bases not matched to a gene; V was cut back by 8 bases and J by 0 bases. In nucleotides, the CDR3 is TGTGCCAGCCGACAGGGTGCTAGCACAGATACGCAGTATTTT. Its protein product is CASRQGASTDTQYF.

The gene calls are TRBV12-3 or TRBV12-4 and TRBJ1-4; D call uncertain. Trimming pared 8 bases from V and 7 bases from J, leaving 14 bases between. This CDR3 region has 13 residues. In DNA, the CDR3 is TGTGCCAGCGCTTGGTTGGGGAGTGAAAAACTGTTTTTT. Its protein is CASAWLGSEKLFF.

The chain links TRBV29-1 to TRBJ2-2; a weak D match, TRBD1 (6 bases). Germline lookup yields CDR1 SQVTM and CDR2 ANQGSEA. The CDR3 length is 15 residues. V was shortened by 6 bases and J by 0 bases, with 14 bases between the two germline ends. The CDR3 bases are TGCAGCGTAAGAACAGGGACCGCGAACACCGGGGAGCTGTTTTTT. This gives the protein CSVRTGTANTGELFF.

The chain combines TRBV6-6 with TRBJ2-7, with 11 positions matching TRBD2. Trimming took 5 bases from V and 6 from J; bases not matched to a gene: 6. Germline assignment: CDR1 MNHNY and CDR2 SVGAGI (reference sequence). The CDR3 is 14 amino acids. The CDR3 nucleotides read TGTGCCAGCAGTACTAGCGGGAGCGAAAGCGAGCAGTACTTC. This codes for CASSTSGSESEQYF.

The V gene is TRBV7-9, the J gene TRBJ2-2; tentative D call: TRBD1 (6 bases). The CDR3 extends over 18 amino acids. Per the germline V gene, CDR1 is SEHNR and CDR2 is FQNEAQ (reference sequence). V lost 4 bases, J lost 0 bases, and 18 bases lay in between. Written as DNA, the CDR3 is TGTGCCAGCAGCTGGTATGGTTCAGGGACAACGAACACCGGGGAGCTGTTTTTT. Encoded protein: CASSWYGSGTTNTGELFF.

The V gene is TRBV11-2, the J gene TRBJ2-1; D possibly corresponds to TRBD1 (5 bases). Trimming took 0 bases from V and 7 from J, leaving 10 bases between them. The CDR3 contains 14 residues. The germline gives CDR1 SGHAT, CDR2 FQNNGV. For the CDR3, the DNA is TGTGCCAGCAGCTTAGAAGCAGGGCAGAATGAGCAGTTCTTC. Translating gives CASSLEAGQNEQFF.

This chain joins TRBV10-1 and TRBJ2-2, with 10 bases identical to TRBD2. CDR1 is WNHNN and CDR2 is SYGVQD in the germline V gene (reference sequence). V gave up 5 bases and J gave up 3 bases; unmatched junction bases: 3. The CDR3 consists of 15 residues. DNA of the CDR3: TGCGCCAGCAGTCTAGCGGGAGTTGACACCGGGGAGCTGTTTTTT. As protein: CASSLAGVDTGELFF.

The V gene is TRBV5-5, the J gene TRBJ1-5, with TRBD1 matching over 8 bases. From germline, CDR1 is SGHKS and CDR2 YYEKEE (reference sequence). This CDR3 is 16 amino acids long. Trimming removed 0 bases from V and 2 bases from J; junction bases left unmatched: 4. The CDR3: CASSLAATGGNQPQHF. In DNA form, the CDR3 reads TGTGCCAGCAGCTTGGCAGCGACAGGGGGCAATCAGCCCCAGCATTTT.

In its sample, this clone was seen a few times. The CDR3: CATSGNWNTEAFF. Here the CDR3 DNA reads TGTGCCACCAGCGGTAATTGGAACACTGAAGCTTTCTTT. The V gene is TRBV24-1, the J gene TRBJ1-1; D ambiguous. The V end was cut by 7 bases, the J end by 1 base, with 9 bases between. Germline lookup yields CDR1 KGHDR and CDR2 SFDVKD. This CDR3 contains 13 residues.

CDR3 in amino acids: CASSPGGTYTEAFF. CDR3 nucleotide sequence: TGTGCCAGCAGCCCCGGAGGTACCTACACTGAAGCTTTCTTT. The rearrangement joins TRBV11-3 to TRBJ1-1; no reliable D call. V dropped 5 bases and J dropped 3 bases, with 13 bases sitting between them. CDR1 SGHNT and CDR2 YENEEA come from the germline V gene. The CDR3 contains 14 residues.

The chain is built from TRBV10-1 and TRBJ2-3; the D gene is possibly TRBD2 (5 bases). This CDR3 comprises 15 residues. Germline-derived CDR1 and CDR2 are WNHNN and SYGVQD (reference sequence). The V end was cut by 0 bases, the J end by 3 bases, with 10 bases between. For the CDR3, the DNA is TGCGCCAGCAGTGAGTCCGGGGTAGTTACAGATACGCAGTATTTT. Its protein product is CASSESGVVTDTQYF.

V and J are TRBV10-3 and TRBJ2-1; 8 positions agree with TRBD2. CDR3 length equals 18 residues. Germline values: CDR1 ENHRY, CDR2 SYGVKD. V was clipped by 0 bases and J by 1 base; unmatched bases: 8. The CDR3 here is CAISESGLAGSSYNEQFF. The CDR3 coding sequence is TGTGCCATCAGTGAGTCAGGGCTAGCGGGCTCGTCCTACAATGAGCAGTTCTTC.

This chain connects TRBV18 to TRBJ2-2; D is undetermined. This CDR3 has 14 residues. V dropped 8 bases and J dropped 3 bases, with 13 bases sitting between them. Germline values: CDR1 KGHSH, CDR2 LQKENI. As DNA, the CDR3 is TGTGCCAGCCTGCCCGCCCCAGACACCGGGGAGCTGTTTTTT. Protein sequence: CASLPAPDTGELFF.

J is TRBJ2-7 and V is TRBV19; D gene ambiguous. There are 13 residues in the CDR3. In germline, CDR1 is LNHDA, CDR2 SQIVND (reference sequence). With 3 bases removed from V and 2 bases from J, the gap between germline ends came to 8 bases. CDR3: CASSICQTYEQYV. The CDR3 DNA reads TGTGCCAGTAGTATCTGCCAGACCTACGAGCAGTACGTC.

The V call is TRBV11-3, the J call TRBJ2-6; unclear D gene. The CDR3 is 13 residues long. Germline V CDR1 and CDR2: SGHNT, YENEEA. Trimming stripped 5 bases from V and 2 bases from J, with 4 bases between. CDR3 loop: CASSPTGANVLTF. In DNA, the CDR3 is TGTGCCAGCAGCCCTACTGGGGCCAACGTCCTGACTTTC.

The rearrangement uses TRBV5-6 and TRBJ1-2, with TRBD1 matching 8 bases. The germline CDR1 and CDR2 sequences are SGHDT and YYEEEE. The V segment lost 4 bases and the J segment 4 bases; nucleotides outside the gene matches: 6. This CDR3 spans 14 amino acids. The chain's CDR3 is CASSLQGVSYGYTF. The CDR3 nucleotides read TGTGCCAGCAGCCTACAGGGGGTCTCCTATGGCTACACCTTC.

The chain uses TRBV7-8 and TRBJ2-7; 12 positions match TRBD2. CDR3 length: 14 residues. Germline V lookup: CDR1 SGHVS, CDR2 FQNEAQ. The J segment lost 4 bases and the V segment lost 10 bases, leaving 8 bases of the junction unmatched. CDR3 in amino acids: CATKRGTSGYEQYF. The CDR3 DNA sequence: TGTGCCACAAAGAGAGGGACTAGCGGGTACGAGCAGTACTTC.

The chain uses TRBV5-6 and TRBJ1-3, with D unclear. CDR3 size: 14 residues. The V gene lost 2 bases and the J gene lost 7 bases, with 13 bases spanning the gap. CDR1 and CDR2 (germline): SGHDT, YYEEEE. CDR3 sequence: CASSFGPAVNTIYF. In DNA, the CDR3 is TGTGCCAGCAGCTTTGGGCCGGCTGTTAACACCATATATTTT.